This T cell receptor (beta chain) was captured by sequencing in a study of CD8+CD57+ T cells in acquired aplastic anemia. Study summary: Recorded DNA amounts for sorted CD4+ and CD8+ cells had an average of roughly 3.4 ug.

CD8+CD57+ cell expansion had been shown by flow cytometry in patients chosen for sequencing. Each patient carried a diagnosis of severe acquired aplastic anemia. There was no therapy given to any patient before the blood sampling took place. Genomic DNA, serving as template, underwent TCR beta VDJ and CDR3 profiling. Each CDR3 protein is one row after TCRdb ran MiXCR on the reads. Counted here are about 180,000 distinct CDR3 sequences, 55% to 65% occurring once; the ten biggest clones make up 40% to 50%. Findings of the study overall: The study found no significant CD8+ Simpson's diversity difference between patients and controls.

Points on this clonotype: Antigen unknown.

This clonotype was sampled from a human donor with aplastic anemia. Sequenced input: sorted CD4+, CD8+, or CD8+CD57+ T cells (not recorded which) from PBMCs.

The CDR3: CASSQGLGAGVGEQYF. CDR3 bases: TGCGCCAGCAGCCAGGGGTTGGGAGCCGGAGTGGGCGAGCAGTACTTC. J is TRBJ2-7 and V is TRBV4-1; tentatively, D is TRBD2 (5 bases). The germline V and J ends were trimmed by 3 bases and 6 bases, with 21 bases remaining between them. Germline V gene sequence: CDR1 MGHRA, CDR2 YSYEKL. The CDR3 has 16 amino acids.